This TCR beta chain was observed in a study of molecular identifiers for immune sequencing clone quantification. Study-level points and caveats: Sizes of clones that are highly expanded could be underestimated (if identical TCR molecules share a barcode).

In the sort, naive CD8 T cells were defined as CD8+CD4-CCR7+CD45RA+. V lost 5 bases and J lost 6; bases outside the gene matches: 7. Germline values: CDR1 PRHDT, CDR2 FYEKMQ (reference sequence). The length of the CDR3 is 14 residues. Bulk TCR libraries were made with methods that had been previously described and with listed TCR primers. A single record per CDR3 protein comes from TCRdb applying MiXCR to the PCR reads. The table records about 640,000 distinct CDR3 sequences, just under 20% of them present only once. A remark on this clonotype: Its cognate antigen is unknown.

This receptor was obtained from a human donor in good health. Some libraries in this study had Jurkat cell RNA spiked in. Material for sequencing was naive CD8+ T cells from blood, with Jurkat cell RNA spiked in. Subset: FACS-sorted CD8+CD4-CCR7+CD45RA+ naive T cells. V gene TRBV13 combines with J gene TRBJ2-7; 10 bases agree with TRBD1. CDR3 sequence (DNA): TGTGCCAGCAGCCAGGGACAGGGGTTGGCCGAGCAGTACTTC. Its translation: CASSQGQGLAEQYF.